The rows below give T cell receptor beta chains drawn from one sample of a study of response to subunit inactivated influenza vaccine. TCRdb itself ran the RT-PCR reads through MiXCR, one entry per CDR3 protein. The sample includes approximately 500,000 distinct CDR3 sequences, roughly 13% of them seen just once. Here the sequenced sample was PBMCs from blood, taken roughly 47 days after vaccination. The receptors originated from a man aged 50 to 59 who received an inactivated influenza vaccine. Both conserved end residues are trimmed from each CDR3. The order of the fields is D gene, V gene, CDR3 protein. A D gene is named only where the DNA matches it firmly.

>TRBD1|TRBV12-3/TRBV12-4
ATRTGGNSPLH
>TRBD1|TRBV5-1
ASSSGQVSGNTIY
>NA|TRBV21-1
ASSTKLAEPQETQY
>TRBD2|TRBV29-1
SVERSGGAIDTQY
>NA|TRBV7-6
ASSLLPFQAFTDTQY
>TRBD1|TRBV11-2
ASSPLLRLGTGGKETQY
>NA|TRBV5-1
ASSRDGDQPQH
>TRBD1|TRBV6-5
ASSYGGTGTNTGELF
>NA|TRBV6-2/TRBV6-3
ASRPRDPNTEAF
>NA|TRBV5-1
ASSLQEGNTIY
>NA|TRBV3-1
ASSQGLAPFYEQY
>NA|TRBV2
ASATGFFSVDTQY
>NA|TRBV10-2
ASSESKGRQPQH
>NA|TRBV28
ASSETQEYQETQY
>TRBD1|TRBV12-3/TRBV12-4
ASSLRQGNKTEAF
>TRBD2|TRBV12-3/TRBV12-4
ASSLYAGGSYEQY
>NA|TRBV30
AWSTISNQPQH
>NA|TRBV7-8
ASIKSGRNQPQH
>NA|TRBV7-2
ASSLSWGGNQPQH
>NA|TRBV4-1
ASSHGQSSYEQY
>NA|TRBV28
ASRRGSHNEQF
>NA|TRBV12-3/TRBV12-4
ASSWNRGGETQY
>NA|TRBV10-3
AISVQGGNTGELF
>TRBD1|TRBV4-3
ASSQDPPGWDRDQETQY
>NA|TRBV6-1
ASSTLRGAKNIQY
>NA|TRBV20-1
SARETADTQY
>TRBD1|TRBV20-1
SGQGAYEQY
>TRBD2|TRBV10-3
AISESPGLARGEQF
>NA|TRBV15
ATSRDPHTDTQY
>NA|TRBV20-1
SARDGLRGTDTQY
>NA|TRBV6-1
ASSGVFQGPLH
>NA|TRBV19
ASSAGTGRSYEQY
>NA|TRBV12-3/TRBV12-4
ASTTGSPGELF
>TRBD1|TRBV20-1
SARAQDRGFNSPLH
>NA|TRBV6-6
ASRPGSSYEQY
>NA|TRBV3-1
ASSQDLQNTGELF
>NA|TRBV6-2/TRBV6-3
ASSYSGAGYSNQPQH
>NA|TRBV29-1
SVAGVSYEQY
>TRBD2|TRBV6-1
ASRTPSGQETQY
>NA|TRBV29-1
SVEDAWGGNGYT
>NA|TRBV7-9
ASSFSTSSYEQY
>NA|TRBV4-3
ASSQETRIQTLRSGELF
>NA|TRBV4-2
ASSQDTSVGIPYEQY
>NA|TRBV24-1
ATSEAGPLGYYEQY
>TRBD2|TRBV3-1
ASSILAGAANEQF
>NA|TRBV7-9
ASSLDEQF
>NA|TRBV29-1
SVDRAGTDTQY
>TRBD1|TRBV12-3/TRBV12-4
ASSSSGQGISQPQH
>NA|TRBV12-3/TRBV12-4
ASRWGMGANQPQH
>NA|TRBV12-3/TRBV12-4
ASNDRYNEQF
>NA|TRBV7-3
ASSPNTNTGELF
>NA|TRBV6-1
ASKDGGTNYGYT
>NA|TRBV2
ASRWMNTEAF
>NA|TRBV7-2
ASSLGWRGTDTQY
>TRBD1|TRBV2
ASSARTGQNTEAF
>NA|TRBV10-3
AISESTTDYGYT
>NA|TRBV12-3/TRBV12-4
ASSLARGWQY
>TRBD1|TRBV20-1
SAGQGPGTEAF
>NA|TRBV6-1
ASSQGHPRANYGYT